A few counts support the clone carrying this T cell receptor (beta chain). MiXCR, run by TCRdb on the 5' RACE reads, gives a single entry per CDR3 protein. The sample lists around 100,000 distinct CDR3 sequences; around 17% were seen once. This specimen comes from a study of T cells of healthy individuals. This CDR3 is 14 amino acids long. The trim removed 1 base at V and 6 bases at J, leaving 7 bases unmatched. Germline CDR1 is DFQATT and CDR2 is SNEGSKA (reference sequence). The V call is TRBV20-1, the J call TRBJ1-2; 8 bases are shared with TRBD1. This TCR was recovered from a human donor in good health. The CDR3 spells CSARAPDRADGYTF. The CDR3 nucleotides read TGCAGTGCTAGAGCCCCGGACAGGGCGGATGGCTACACCTTC.